This T cell receptor (beta chain) came from a study of T cells in Graves' hyperthyroidism and ophthalmopathy. Study-level points and caveats: The model's output predicted ophthalmopathy at a median of roughly seven months prior to onset.

RNA transcripts provided the source from which TCR beta CDR3 regions were amplified. A set of HTBI primers served as the primers for a first-round RT-PCR of the TCR CDR3. TCRdb redid the calling of the multiplex PCR reads with MiXCR, one entry per CDR3 protein. This sample has approximately 400,000 distinct CDR3 sequences, with less than 20% found just once. Comments on this clonotype: Antigen: not known.

At least 3 on the Clinical Activity Score was recorded for ophthalmopathy patients, who also had NOSPECS grade at least 4 and duration under 3 months. The source of the PBMCs was 8.5 to 10 ml of fresh peripheral blood. The sequenced sample consisted of blood. The sequence was collected from a man younger than 30 with Graves' ophthalmopathy.

CDR3 bases: TGTGCCACCAGTGATTATGGCAGGGAAACTGAGCAGTACTTC. Residues: CATSDYGRETEQYF. V is TRBV24-1 and J is TRBJ2-7; the D gene is possibly TRBD1 (5 bases). CDR3 length: 14 residues. V gave up 2 bases and J gave up 7 bases, with 14 bases separating them. Per germline, CDR1 KGHDR and CDR2 SFDVKD.